The 5 T cell receptor beta chains below all came from one sample that was sequenced in a study of control samples from healthy donors and cancer patients. TCRdb's copy holds only in-frame clones and misses some; the assay was immunoSEQ multiplex PCR. The table includes 90,000 to 100,000 clones, around three quarters detected once. Sequences were obtained from blood. These receptors were collected from a woman in her twenties or thirties in good health.

The chain is built from TRBV19 and TRBJ1-2; tentatively, D is TRBD1 (5 bases). Germline V gene lookup returns CDR1 LNHDA and CDR2 SQIVND (reference sequence). V shed 5 bases and J shed 8 bases, with 15 bases lying between them. The CDR3 sequence is 13 residues long. The CDR3 protein is CASSVLRGVGYTF. CDR3 nucleotides: TGTGCCAGTAGTGTCCTGAGGGGAGTCGGCTACACCTTC.

This clone was counted only a few times. This chain uses TRBV6-6 with TRBJ1-6; D is unclear. Trimming took 5 bases from V and 2 from J, leaving 16 bases between them. CDR3 length: 17 amino acids. Germline CDR1 is MNHNY and CDR2 is SVGAGI (reference sequence). The CDR3 coding sequence is TGTGCCAGCAGTCCTAGGGCCGGTGGCCCCTATAATTCACCCCTCCACTTT. Translating gives CASSPRAGGPYNSPLHF.

This clone was recorded once. The rearrangement links TRBV18 to TRBJ2-1; 7 positions match TRBD2. V dropped 2 bases and J dropped 4; count of bases not matched to a gene: 5. CDR3 length: 15 amino acids. Germline V lookup: CDR1 KGHSH, CDR2 LQKENI. The CDR3 protein is CASSPSSGVYNEQFF. DNA of the CDR3: TGTGCCAGCTCACCATCAAGCGGGGTTTACAATGAGCAGTTCTTC.

The rearrangement uses TRBV7-3 and TRBJ2-6; TRBD1 matches at 10 bases. Trimming took 5 bases from V and 4 from J; bases not matched to a gene: 5. Germline lookup yields CDR1 SGHTA and CDR2 FQGTGA. The CDR3 runs 16 residues. CDR3 protein: CASSRQGAQGANVLTF. In DNA form, the CDR3 reads TGTGCCAGCAGCCGACAGGGGGCGCAAGGGGCCAACGTCCTGACTTTC.

The V and J genes are TRBV6-6 and TRBJ1-6; the match to TRBD1 covers 7 bases. The CDR3 loop spans 15 amino acids. The ends lost 4 bases at V and 7 bases at J; junction bases unmatched: 7. The germline V gene has CDR1 MNHNY and CDR2 SVGAGI (reference sequence). The DNA for the CDR3 is TGTGCCAGCAGTTCCTTCTCACAGGGGAATTCACCCCTCCACTTT. Protein sequence: CASSSFSQGNSPLHF.